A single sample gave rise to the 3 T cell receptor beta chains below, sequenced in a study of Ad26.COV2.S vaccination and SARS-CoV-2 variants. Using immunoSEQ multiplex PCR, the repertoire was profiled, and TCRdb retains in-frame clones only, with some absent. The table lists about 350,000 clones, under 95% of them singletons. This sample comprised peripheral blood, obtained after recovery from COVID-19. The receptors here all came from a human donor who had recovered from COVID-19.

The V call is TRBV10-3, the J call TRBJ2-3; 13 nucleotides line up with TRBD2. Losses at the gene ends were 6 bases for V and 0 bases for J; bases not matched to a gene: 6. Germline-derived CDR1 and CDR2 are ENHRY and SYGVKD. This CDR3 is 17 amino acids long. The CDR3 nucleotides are TGTGCCATCAGAAGGACTAGCGGGGGACCCAGCACAGATACGCAGTATTTT. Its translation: CAIRRTSGGPSTDTQYF.

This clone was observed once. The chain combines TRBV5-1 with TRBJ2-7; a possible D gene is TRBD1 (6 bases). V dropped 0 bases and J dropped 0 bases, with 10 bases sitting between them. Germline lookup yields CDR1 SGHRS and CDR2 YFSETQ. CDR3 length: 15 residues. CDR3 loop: CASSLVQGPSYEQYF. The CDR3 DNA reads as TGCGCCAGCAGCTTGGTACAGGGACCCTCCTACGAGCAGTACTTC.

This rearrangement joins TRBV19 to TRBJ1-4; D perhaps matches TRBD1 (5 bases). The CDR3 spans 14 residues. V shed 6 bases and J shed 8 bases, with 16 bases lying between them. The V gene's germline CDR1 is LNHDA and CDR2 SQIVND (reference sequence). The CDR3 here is CASSPSGAGEKLFF. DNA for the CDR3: TGTGCCAGTAGCCCCTCCGGGGCCGGCGAAAAACTGTTTTTT.